This TCR beta chain was recorded in a study of early T cells in non-severe SARS-CoV-2 infection. Across the study: Whole-blood bulk RNA, unsorted, was sequenced, and chains were unpaired.

In this sample, this clonotype turned up many times. Antigen specificity is unknown. Study-wide findings and caveats: The matching step, a VDJdb search, favored anti-spike CD8 responses and missed private and CD4 specificities.

V was clipped by 7 bases and J by 5 bases; unmatched bases: 7. This CDR3 spans 14 amino acids. Unique molecular identifiers (one per individual cDNA molecule) were attached. TCRdb called the 5' RACE reads again in MiXCR, with one record for every CDR3 protein. Among about 30,000 distinct CDR3 sequences listed, around 5.2% were seen once. This chain connects TRBV12-3 or TRBV12-4 to TRBJ2-7; 11 bases map to TRBD2. This TCR was sampled from an adult who was a healthcare worker with PCR-confirmed SARS-CoV-2 infection or an uninfected control (not recorded which). Material for sequencing was whole blood. For the CDR3, the DNA is TGTGCCAGCACCAAAACTAGCGGGAGTGACGAGCAGTACTTC. Translation: CASTKTSGSDEQYF.